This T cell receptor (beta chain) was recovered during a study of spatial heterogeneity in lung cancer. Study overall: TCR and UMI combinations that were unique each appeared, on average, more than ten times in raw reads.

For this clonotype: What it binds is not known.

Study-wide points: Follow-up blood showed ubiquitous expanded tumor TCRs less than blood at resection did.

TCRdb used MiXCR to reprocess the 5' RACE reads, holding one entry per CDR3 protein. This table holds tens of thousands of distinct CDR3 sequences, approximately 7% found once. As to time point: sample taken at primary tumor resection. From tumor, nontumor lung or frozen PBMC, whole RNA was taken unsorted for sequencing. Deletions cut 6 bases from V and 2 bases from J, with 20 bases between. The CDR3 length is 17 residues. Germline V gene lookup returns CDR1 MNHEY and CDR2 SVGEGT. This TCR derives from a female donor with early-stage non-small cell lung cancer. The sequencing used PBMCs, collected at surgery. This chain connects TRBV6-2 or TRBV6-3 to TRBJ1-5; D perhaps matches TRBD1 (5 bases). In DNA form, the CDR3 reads TGTGCCAGCAGCCCAGTTATCCGTCGGGGGGGCAATCAGCCCCAGCATTTT. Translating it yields CASSPVIRRGGNQPQHF.